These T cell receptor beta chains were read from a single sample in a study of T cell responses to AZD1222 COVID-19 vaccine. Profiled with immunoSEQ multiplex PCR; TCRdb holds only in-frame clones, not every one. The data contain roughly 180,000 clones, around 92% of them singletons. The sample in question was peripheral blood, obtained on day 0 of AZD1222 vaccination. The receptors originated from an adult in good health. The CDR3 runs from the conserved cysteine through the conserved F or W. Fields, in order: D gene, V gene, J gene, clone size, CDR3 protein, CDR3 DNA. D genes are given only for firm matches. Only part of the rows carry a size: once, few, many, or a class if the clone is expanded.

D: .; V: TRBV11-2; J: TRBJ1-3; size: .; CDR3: CASSKDGNSGNTIYF; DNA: TGTGCCAGCAGCAAAGACGGAAACTCTGGAAACACCATATATTTT
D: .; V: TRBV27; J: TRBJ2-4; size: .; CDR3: CASRKHGPRLDLTTQYF; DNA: TGTGCCAGCAGGAAACATGGACCCCGTTTAGACCTAACAACACAGTACTTC
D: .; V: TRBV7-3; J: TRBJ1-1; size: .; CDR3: CASSLRRGTEAFF; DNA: TGTGCCAGCAGCCTTCGGAGGGGCACTGAAGCTTTCTTT
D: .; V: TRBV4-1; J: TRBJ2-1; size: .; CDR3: CASSQDWLDEQFF; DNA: TGCGCCAGCAGCCAAGATTGGCTCGATGAGCAGTTCTTC
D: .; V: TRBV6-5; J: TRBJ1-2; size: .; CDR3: CASSRDSFGYTF; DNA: TGTGCCAGCAGTCGGGACTCTTTCGGCTACACCTTC
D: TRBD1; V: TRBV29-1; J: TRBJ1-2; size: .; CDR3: CSVGSGTGGSGYTF; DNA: TGCAGCGTGGGGTCCGGGACAGGGGGCTCTGGCTACACCTTC
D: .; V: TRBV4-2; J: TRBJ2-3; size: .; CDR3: CASSQGFLVGQDTQYF; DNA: TGTGCCAGCAGCCAAGGTTTTCTAGTGGGACAAGATACGCAGTATTTT
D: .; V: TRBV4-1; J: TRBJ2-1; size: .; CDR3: CASSQDALPDRHQSSYNEQFF; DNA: TGCGCCAGCAGCCAAGACGCGTTGCCAGACAGGCATCAAAGCTCCTACAATGAGCAGTTCTTC
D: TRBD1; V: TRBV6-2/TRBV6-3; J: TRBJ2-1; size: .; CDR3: CASSYSQGTGLYEQFF; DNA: TGTGCCAGCAGTTACTCGCAGGGGACAGGACTCTATGAGCAGTTCTTC
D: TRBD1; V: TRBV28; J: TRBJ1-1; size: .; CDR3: CATNGQGNTEAFF; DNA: TGTGCCACCAACGGACAGGGAAACACTGAAGCTTTCTTT
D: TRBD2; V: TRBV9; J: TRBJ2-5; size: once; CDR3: CASSTGLAGSQETQYF; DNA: TGTGCCAGCAGCACCGGACTAGCGGGTTCCCAAGAGACCCAGTACTTC
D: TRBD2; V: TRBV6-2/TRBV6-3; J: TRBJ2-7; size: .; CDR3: CASSYGGLSGGAYEQYF; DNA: TGTGCCAGCAGTTACGGCGGATTGAGCGGGGGGGCCTACGAGCAGTACTTC
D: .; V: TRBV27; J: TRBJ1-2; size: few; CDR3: CASTSTGDYGYTF; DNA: TGTGCCAGCACTTCGACAGGAGACTATGGCTACACCTTC
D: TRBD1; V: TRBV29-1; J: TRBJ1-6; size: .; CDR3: CSAGDSNSPLHF; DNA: TGCAGCGCAGGGGACAGTAATTCACCCCTCCACTTT
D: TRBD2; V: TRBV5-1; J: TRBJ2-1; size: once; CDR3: CASSFPGLAGGIGGNEQFF; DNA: TGCGCCAGCAGCTTCCCGGGACTAGCGGGAGGGATCGGGGGGAATGAGCAGTTCTTC
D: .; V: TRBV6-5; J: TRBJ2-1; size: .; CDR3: CASSTRDRRNEQFF; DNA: TGTGCCAGCAGTACCAGGGACCGTCGGAATGAGCAGTTCTTC